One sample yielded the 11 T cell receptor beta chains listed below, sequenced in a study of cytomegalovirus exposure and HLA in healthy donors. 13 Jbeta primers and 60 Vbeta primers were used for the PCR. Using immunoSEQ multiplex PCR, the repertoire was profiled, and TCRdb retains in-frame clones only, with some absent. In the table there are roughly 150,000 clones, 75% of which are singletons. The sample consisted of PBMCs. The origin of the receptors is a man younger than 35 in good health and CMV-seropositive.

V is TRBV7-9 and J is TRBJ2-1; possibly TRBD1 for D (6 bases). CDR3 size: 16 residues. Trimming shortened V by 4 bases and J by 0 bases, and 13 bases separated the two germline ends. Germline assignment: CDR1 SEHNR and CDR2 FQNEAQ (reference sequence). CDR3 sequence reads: CASSSRDTLSYNEQFF. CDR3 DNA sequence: TGTGCCAGCAGCTCTCGGGACACCCTCTCCTACAATGAGCAGTTCTTC.

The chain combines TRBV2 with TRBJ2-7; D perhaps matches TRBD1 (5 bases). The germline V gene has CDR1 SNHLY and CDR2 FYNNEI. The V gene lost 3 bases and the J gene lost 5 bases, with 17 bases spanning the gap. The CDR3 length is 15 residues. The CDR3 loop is CASSEPGQGTHEQYF. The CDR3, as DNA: TGTGCCAGCAGTGAGCCCGGCCAGGGTACCCACGAGCAGTACTTC.

The CDR3: CASSHGQAASGNTIYF. CDR3 bases: TGTGCCAGCAGCCACGGACAGGCGGCCTCTGGAAACACCATATATTTT. V usage is TRBV7-2 and J usage is TRBJ1-3, with 7 bases aligning to TRBD1. The CDR3 has 16 residues. Per germline, CDR1 SGHTA and CDR2 FQGNSA. The ends lost 5 bases at V and 0 bases at J; junction bases unmatched: 7.

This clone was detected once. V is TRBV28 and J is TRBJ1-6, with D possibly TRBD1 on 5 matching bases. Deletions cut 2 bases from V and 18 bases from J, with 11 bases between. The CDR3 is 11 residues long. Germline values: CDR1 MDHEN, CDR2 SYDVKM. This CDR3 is CASSLGRGPHF. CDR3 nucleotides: TGTGCCAGCAGTTTAGGGCGGGGCCCCCACTTT.

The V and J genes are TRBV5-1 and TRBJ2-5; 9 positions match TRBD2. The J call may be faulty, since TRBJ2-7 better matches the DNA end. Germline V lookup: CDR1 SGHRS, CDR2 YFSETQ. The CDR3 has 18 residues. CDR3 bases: TGCGCCAGCAGGCCCGCGGGTAGCGGGAGCGGCGGCGCCTACGAGCAGTACTTC. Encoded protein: CASRPAGSGSGGAYEQYF.

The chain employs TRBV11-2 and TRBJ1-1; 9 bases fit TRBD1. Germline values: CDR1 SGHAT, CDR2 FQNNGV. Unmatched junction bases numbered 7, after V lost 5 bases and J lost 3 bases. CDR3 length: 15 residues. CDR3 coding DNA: TGTGCCAGCAGCCCAGGGACAGGGTCGGACACTGAAGCTTTCTTT. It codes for CASSPGTGSDTEAFF.

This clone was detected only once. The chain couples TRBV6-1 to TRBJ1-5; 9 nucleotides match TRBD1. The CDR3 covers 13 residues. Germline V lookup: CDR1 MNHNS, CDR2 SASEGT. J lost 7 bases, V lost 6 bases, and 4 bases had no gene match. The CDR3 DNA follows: TGTGCCAGCAGGGACAGGGGAGGACAGCCCCAGCATTTT. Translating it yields CASRDRGGQPQHF.

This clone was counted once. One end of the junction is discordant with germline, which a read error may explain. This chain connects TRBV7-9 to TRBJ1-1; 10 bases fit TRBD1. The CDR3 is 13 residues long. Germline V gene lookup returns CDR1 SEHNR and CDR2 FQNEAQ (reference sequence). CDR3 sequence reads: CSSSRTGGGAAFF. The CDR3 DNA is TGTTCCAGCAGCCGGACAGGGGGGGGTGCGGCTTTCTTT.

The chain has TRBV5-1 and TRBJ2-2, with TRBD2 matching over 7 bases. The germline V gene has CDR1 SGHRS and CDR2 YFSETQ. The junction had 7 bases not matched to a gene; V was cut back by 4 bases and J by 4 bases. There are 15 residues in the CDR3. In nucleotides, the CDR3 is TGCGCCAGCAGCCTCGGACTAGGTGGCACCGGGGAGCTGTTTTTT. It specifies CASSLGLGGTGELFF.

The CDR3 bases are TGCAGCGTTGAACTCCACCTAGCGGGAGGGAACTACAATGAGCAGTTCTTC. It codes for CSVELHLAGGNYNEQFF. The chain is built from TRBV29-1 and TRBJ2-1; 12 nucleotides match TRBD2. The CDR3 spans 17 residues. The V gene end was trimmed by 2 bases and the J gene end by 3 bases; junction bases not matched to a gene: 8. Germline V CDR1 and CDR2: SQVTM, ANQGSEA.

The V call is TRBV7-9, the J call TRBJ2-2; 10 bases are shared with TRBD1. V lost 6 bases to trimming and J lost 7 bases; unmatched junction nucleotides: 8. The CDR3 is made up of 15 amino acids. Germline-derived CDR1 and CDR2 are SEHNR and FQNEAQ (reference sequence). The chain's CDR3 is CASRLPGQGIGELFF. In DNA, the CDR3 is TGTGCCAGCAGACTACCGGGACAGGGGATCGGGGAGCTGTTTTTT.